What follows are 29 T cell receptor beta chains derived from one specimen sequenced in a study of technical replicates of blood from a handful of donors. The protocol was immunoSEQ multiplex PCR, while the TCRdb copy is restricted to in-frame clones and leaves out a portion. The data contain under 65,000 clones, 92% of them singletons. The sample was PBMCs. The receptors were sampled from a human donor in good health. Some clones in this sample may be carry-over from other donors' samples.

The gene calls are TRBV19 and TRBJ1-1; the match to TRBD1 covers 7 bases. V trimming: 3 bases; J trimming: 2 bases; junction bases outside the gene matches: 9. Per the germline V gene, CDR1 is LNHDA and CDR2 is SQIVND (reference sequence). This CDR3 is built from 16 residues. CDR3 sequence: CASSIVGRTGNTEAFF. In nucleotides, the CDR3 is TGTGCCAGTAGTATCGTCGGACGGACAGGTAACACTGAAGCTTTCTTT.

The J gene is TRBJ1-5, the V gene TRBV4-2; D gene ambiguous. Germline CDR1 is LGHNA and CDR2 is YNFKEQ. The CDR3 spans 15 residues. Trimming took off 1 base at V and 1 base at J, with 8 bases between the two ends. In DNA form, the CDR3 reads TGTGCCAGCAGCCAAGGGTCACAGAGCAATCAGCCCCAGCATTTT. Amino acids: CASSQGSQSNQPQHF.

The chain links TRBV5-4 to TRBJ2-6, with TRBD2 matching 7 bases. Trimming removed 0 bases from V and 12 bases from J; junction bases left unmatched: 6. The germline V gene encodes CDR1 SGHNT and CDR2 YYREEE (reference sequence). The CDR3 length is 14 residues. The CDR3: CASSLVREGLVLTF. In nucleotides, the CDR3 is TGTGCCAGCAGCTTGGTCAGGGAGGGACTCGTCCTGACTTTC.

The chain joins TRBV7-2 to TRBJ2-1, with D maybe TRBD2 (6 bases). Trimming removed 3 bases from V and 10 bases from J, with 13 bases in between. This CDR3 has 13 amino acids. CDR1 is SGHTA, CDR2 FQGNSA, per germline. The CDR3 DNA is TGTGCCAGCAGCTTTGGGTTCGGGGGAGAGCAGTTCTTC. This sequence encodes CASSFGFGGEQFF.

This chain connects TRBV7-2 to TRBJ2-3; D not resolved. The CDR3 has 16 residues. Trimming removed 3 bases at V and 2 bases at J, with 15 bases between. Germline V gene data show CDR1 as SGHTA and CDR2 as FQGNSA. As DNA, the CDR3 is TGTGCCAGCAGCTTCGGTCGCGGTCATCACACAGATACGCAGTATTTT. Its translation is CASSFGRGHHTDTQYF.

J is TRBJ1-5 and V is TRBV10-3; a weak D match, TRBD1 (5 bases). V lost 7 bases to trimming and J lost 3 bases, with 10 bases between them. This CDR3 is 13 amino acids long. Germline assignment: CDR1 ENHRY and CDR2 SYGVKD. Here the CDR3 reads CAIKQGDNQPQHF. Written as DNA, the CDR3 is TGTGCCATCAAGCAAGGGGACAATCAGCCCCAGCATTTT.

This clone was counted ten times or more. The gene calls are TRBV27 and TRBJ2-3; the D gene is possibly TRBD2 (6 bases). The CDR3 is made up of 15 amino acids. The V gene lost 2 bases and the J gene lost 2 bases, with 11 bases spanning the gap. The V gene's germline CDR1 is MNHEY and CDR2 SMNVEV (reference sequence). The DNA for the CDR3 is TGTGCCAGCAGTTTAATGGGGGGACCCACAGATACGCAGTATTTT. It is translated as CASSLMGGPTDTQYF.

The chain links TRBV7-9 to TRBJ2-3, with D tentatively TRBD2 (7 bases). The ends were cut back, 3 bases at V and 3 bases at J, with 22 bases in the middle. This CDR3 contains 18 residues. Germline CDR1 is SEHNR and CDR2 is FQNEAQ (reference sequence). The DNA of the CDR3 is TGTGCCAGCAGCTTCCTGTTCGGGGGGCCTTTCACTACAGATACGCAGTATTTT. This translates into CASSFLFGGPFTTDTQYF.

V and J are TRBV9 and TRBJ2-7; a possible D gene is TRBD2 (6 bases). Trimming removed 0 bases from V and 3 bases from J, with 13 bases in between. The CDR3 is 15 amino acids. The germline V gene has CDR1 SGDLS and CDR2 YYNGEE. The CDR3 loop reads CASSVDWGGNYEQYF. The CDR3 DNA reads TGTGCCAGCAGCGTAGATTGGGGAGGCAACTACGAGCAGTACTTC.

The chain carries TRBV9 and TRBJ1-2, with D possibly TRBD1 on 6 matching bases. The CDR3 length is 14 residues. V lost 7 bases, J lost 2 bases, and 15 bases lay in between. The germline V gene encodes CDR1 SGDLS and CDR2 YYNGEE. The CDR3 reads CASRKPGENYGYTF. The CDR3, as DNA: TGTGCCAGCCGCAAACCAGGGGAAAACTATGGCTACACCTTC. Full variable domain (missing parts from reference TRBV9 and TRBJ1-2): DSGVTQTPKHLITATGQRVTLRCSPRSGDLSVYWYQQSLDQGLQFLIQYYNGEERAKGNILERFSAQQFPDLHSELNLSSLELGDSALYFCASRKPGENYGYTFGSGTRLTVV.

As DNA, the CDR3 is TGTGCCAGCAGAAAGGGAGGGCCTAGCACAGATACGCAGTATTTT. This codes for CASRKGGPSTDTQYF. The genes are TRBV6-5 and TRBJ2-3; the match to TRBD2 covers 7 bases. CDR3 length: 15 amino acids. The germline V gene encodes CDR1 MNHEY and CDR2 SVGAGI. J lost 0 bases, V lost 6 bases, and 6 bases had no gene match.

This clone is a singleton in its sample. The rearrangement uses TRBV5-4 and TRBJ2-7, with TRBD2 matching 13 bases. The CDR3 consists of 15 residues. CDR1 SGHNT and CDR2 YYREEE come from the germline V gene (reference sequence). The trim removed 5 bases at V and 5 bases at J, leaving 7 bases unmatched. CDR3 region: CASRPLGTSGNEQYF. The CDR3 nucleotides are TGTGCCAGCAGACCTCTGGGGACTAGCGGGAACGAGCAGTACTTC.

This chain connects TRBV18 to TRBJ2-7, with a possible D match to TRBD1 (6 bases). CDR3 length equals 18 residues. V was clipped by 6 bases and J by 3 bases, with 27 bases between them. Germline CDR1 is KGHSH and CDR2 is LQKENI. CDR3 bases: TGTGCCAGCTCTATCGATGGAGGTCGGTCCCTAGGGGGCTACGAGCAGTACTTC. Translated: CASSIDGGRSLGGYEQYF.

In DNA, the CDR3 is TGCGCCAGCAGCTTGAGGACAGGGAGGTCCGGTACGCAGTATTTT. It codes for CASSLRTGRSGTQYF. This chain links TRBV5-1 with TRBJ2-3; 8 bases are shared with TRBD1. J gave up 8 bases and V 1 base, and 9 bases lay outside the gene matches. The CDR3 is made up of 15 amino acids. Germline values: CDR1 SGHRS, CDR2 YFSETQ.

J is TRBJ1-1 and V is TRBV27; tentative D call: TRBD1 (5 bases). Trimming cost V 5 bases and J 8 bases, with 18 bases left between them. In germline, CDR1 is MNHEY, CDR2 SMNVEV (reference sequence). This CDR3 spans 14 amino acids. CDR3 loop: CASSLRTQTREAFF. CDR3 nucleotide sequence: TGTGCCAGCAGTCTAAGGACACAAACTCGGGAAGCTTTCTTT.

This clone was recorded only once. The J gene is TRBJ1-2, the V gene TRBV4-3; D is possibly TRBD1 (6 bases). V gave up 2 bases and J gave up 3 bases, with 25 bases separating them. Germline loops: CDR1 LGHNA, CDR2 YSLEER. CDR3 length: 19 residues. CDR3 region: CASSQNGGQGWDYYYGYTF. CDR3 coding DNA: TGCGCCAGCAGCCAAAATGGGGGCCAGGGTTGGGATTACTACTATGGCTACACCTTC.

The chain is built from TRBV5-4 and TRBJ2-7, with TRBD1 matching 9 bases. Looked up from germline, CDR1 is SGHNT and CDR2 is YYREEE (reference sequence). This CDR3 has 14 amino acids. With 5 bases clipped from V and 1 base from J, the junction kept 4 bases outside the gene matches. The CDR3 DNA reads TGTGCCAGCAGGACAGGGGGTAATTCCTACGAGCAGTACTTC. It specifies CASRTGGNSYEQYF.

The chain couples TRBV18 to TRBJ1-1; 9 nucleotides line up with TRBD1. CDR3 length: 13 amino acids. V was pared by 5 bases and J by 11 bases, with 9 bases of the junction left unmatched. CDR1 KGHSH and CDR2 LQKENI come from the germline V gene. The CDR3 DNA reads TGTGCCAGCTCATACCGGGACAGGGACCCCGCTTTCTTT. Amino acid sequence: CASSYRDRDPAFF. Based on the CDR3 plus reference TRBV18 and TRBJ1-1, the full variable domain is NAGVMQNPRHLVRRRGQEARLRCSPMKGHSHVYWYRQLPEEGLKFMVYLQKENIIDESGMPKERFSAEFPKEGPSILRIQQVVRGDSAAYFCASSYRDRDPAFFGQGTRLTVV.

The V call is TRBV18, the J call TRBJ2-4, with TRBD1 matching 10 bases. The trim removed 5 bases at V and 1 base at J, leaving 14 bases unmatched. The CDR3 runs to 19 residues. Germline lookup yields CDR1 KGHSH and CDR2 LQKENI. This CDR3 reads CASSKSRQGANSAKNIQYF. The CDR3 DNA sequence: TGTGCCAGCTCAAAATCTAGACAGGGGGCGAATAGCGCCAAAAACATTCAGTACTTC.

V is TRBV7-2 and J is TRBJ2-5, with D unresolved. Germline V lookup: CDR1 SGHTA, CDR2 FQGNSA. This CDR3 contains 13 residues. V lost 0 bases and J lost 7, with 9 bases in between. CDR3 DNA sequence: TGTGCCAGCAGCTTAGCTTTCGGTTCGACCCAGTACTTC. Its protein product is CASSLAFGSTQYF.

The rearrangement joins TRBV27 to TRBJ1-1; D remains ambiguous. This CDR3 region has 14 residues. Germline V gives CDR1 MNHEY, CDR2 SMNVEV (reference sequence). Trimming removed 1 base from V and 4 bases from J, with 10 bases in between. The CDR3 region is CASSLYAIGTEAFF. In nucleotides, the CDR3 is TGTGCCAGCAGTTTATATGCTATCGGCACTGAAGCTTTCTTT.

The DNA of the CDR3 is TGTGCCAGCAGTCCGAATCGGGACAGGGAGGGCGAGCAGTACTTC. This sequence encodes CASSPNRDREGEQYF. This chain connects TRBV27 to TRBJ2-7; TRBD1 agrees at 9 bases. Per the germline V gene, CDR1 is MNHEY and CDR2 is SMNVEV (reference sequence). J was trimmed by 6 bases and V by 5 bases; bases with no gene match: 11. The CDR3 is made up of 15 amino acids.

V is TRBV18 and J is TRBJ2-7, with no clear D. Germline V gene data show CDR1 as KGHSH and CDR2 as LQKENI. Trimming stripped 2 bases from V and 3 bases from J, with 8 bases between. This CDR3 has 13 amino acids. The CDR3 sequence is CASSPALYYEQYF. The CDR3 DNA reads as TGTGCCAGCTCACCAGCACTGTACTACGAGCAGTACTTC.

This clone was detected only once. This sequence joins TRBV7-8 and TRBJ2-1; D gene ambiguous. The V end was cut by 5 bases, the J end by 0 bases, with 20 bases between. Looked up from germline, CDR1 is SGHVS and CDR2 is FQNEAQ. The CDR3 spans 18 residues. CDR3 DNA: TGTGCCAGCAGCCTGACATCACTGGGCCTTAGCTCCTACAATGAGCAGTTCTTC. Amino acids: CASSLTSLGLSSYNEQFF. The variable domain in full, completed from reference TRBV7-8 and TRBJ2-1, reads GAGVSQSPRYKVAKRGQDVALRCDPISGHVSLFWYQQALGQGPEFLTYFQNEAQLDKSGLPSDRFFAERPEGSVSTLKIQRTQQEDSAVYLCASSLTSLGLSSYNEQFFGPGTRLTVL.

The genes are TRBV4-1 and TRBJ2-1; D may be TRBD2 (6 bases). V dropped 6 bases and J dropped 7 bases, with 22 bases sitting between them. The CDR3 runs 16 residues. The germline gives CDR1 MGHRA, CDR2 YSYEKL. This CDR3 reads CASSPFGGVGLNEQFF. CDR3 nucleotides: TGCGCCAGCAGTCCCTTTGGCGGGGTTGGGTTGAATGAGCAGTTCTTC.

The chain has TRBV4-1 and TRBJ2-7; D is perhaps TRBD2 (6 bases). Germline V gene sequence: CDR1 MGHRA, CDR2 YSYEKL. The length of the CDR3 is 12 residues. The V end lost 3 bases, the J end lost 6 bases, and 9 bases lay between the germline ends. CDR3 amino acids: CASSQGTSEQYF. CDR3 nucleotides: TGCGCCAGCAGCCAGGGGACTTCCGAGCAGTACTTC.

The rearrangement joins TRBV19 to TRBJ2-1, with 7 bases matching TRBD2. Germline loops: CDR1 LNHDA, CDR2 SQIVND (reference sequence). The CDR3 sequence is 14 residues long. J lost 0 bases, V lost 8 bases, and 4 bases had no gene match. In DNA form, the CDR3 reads TGTGCCAGTTCCAGCGGGGTCTCCTACAATGAGCAGTTCTTC. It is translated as CASSSGVSYNEQFF.

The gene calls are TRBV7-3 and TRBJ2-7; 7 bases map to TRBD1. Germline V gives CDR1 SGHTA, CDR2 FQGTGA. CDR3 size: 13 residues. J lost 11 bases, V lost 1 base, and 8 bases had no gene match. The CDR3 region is CASSLKTGLSKYF. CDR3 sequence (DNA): TGTGCCAGCAGCTTAAAGACAGGGCTTTCGAAGTACTTC.

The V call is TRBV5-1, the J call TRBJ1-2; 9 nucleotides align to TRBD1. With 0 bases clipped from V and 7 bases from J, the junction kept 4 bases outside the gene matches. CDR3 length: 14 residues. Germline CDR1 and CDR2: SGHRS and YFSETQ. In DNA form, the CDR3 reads TGCGCCAGCAGCTTGGCCGACAGGGGGACTGGCTACACCTTC. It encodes CASSLADRGTGYTF.